The sequence of this T cell receptor (beta chain) was determined in a study of blood T cell repertoires in COVID-19. Study summary: The cDNA or gDNA used as material had been derived from T cells, B-cell-depleted T cells, or PBMCs.

The junction had 3 bases not matched to a gene; V was cut back by 4 bases and J by 2 bases. The germline gives CDR1 MGHRA, CDR2 YSYEKL. This CDR3 is built from 15 residues. The authors' processing: How many nucleated cells were present was estimated from reference gene primer amplification. The method was immunoSEQ multiplex PCR; TCRdb's version includes in-frame clones alone and lacks a portion of them. That table is the source of V, J and clone size, and D and trimming were worked out from the DNA. The data contain 140,000 or so clones, over 60% of them seen just once; the ten biggest clones take up 15% to 20%.

The receptor was isolated from a man in his fifties with acute or convalescent COVID-19. This chain uses TRBV4-1 with TRBJ1-2; 11 nucleotides match TRBD1. Sequencing used peripheral blood. The CDR3: CASSPGTGGNYGYTF. The CDR3 DNA sequence: TGCGCCAGCAGCCCCGGGACAGGGGGAAACTATGGCTACACCTTC.